These 5 T cell receptor beta chains share one sample of origin, sequenced in a study of human T cells and chemical hapten exposure. Indicated time point: pre-sensitization, week 0. Noted treatment: therapeutic diphenylcyclopropenone sensitization with weekly scalp DPC. TCRdb redid the calling of the RACE reads with MiXCR, one entry per CDR3 protein. The table shows 150,000 to 200,000 distinct CDR3 sequences, with around 30% occurring only once. Sequences were derived from whole blood, sampled in connection with sensitization to the hapten diphenylcyclopropenone (DPC). All receptors derive from a woman aged 25 to 39 with alopecia areata. Some clones in this sample may be carry-over from other donors' samples.

The chain employs TRBV6-1 and TRBJ1-5; tentatively, D is TRBD1 (5 bases). The CDR3 totals 14 residues. V was clipped by 2 bases and J by 4 bases, with 9 bases between them. Looked up from germline, CDR1 is MNHNS and CDR2 is SASEGT. DNA of the CDR3: TGTGCCAGCAGTGAATACAGGAATAATCAGCCCCAGCATTTT. Translating it yields CASSEYRNNQPQHF.

This clonotype was detected only a few times. The chain joins TRBV7-2 to TRBJ2-3; D uncertain. Per germline, CDR1 SGHTA and CDR2 FQGNSA. The CDR3 covers 11 residues. Trimming took 5 bases from V and 2 from J, leaving 2 bases between them. CDR3 in amino acids: CASSDTDTQYF. The CDR3 nucleotides are TGTGCCAGCAGCGACACAGATACGCAGTATTTT.

The V gene is TRBV4-3, the J gene TRBJ1-2, with 11 nucleotides matching TRBD1. This CDR3 has 16 residues. Germline CDR1 reads LGHNA; CDR2 reads YSLEER. The V and J ends lost 4 bases and 8 bases, in that order; junction bases with no gene match: 12. CDR3 nucleotide sequence: TGCGCCAGCAGCCGTACTACCGGGACAGGGGGGAGCGGCTACACCTTC. It yields the protein CASSRTTGTGGSGYTF.

This rearrangement joins TRBV7-2 to TRBJ2-2; 7 positions match TRBD2. Germline-derived CDR1 and CDR2 are SGHTA and FQGNSA. The junction had 5 bases not matched to a gene; V was cut back by 0 bases and J by 4 bases. The CDR3 loop spans 16 amino acids. CDR3 bases: TGTGCCAGCAGCTTAGCGTCGGGGGGAGGCACCGGGGAGCTGTTTTTT. Translated: CASSLASGGGTGELFF.

This chain connects TRBV20-1 to TRBJ2-3, with 7 bases identical to TRBD1. The V segment lost 6 bases and the J segment 4 bases; nucleotides outside the gene matches: 7. Germline V CDR1 and CDR2: DFQATT, SNEGSKA (reference sequence). The CDR3 length is 13 residues. The CDR3 spells CSAPGQWADTQYF. In DNA, the CDR3 is TGCAGTGCCCCGGGACAGTGGGCAGATACGCAGTATTTT.